The rows below give T cell receptor beta chains drawn from one sample of a study of human T cells and chemical hapten exposure. TCRdb analysed the RACE reads with MiXCR anew, one entry per CDR3 protein. The sample records roughly 48,000 distinct CDR3 sequences, around 4.5% being singletons. The sequencing sample was made of whole blood. These receptors were obtained from a human donor in good health. Some clones in this sample may be carry-over from other donors' samples. The CDR3 runs from the conserved cysteine through the conserved F or W. The D gene is left open where the match is weak. The size of a clone is reported for some rows only, either as once, few or many, or as a class for expanded clones.

j_call: TRBJ2-1
v_call: TRBV12-3/TRBV12-4
d_call: TRBD1
clone_size: few
cdr3_nt: TGTGCCAGCAGTCTTACAGGGGGCTCCTACAATGAGCAGTTCTTC
cdr3_aa: CASSLTGGSYNEQFF

j_call: TRBJ2-3
v_call: TRBV7-9
d_call: TRBD2
clone_size: many
cdr3_nt: TGTGCCAGCAGCTTCATCCATAGCGGGGGATTCACAGATACGCAGTATTTT
cdr3_aa: CASSFIHSGGFTDTQYF

j_call: TRBJ2-7
v_call: TRBV24-1
d_call: NA
clone_size: many
cdr3_nt: TGTGCCCTGCCCTACGAGCAGTACTTC
cdr3_aa: CALPYEQYF

j_call: TRBJ2-7
v_call: TRBV18
d_call: TRBD2
clone_size: many
cdr3_nt: TGTGCCAGCTCATCAGCAGGCGGGGGTAGTAACGAGCAGTACTTC
cdr3_aa: CASSSAGGGSNEQYF

j_call: TRBJ2-2
v_call: TRBV30
d_call: TRBD2
clone_size: many
cdr3_nt: TGTGCCTGGAGTGTATTGGGGACTAGGTCTGGCGGGGAGCTGTTTTTT
cdr3_aa: CAWSVLGTRSGGELFF

j_call: TRBJ1-1
v_call: TRBV20-1
d_call: TRBD1
clone_size: many
cdr3_nt: TGCAGTGCCGCTAAAGGGGGCCTGGGCACTGAAGCTTTCTTT
cdr3_aa: CSAAKGGLGTEAFF

j_call: TRBJ2-1
v_call: TRBV6-6
d_call: TRBD2
clone_size: few
cdr3_nt: TGTGCCAGCAGTTACTCTTCTAGCGGGAGGGGGCCTGACAATGAGCAGTTCTTC
cdr3_aa: CASSYSSSGRGPDNEQFF

j_call: TRBJ1-4
v_call: TRBV20-1
d_call: NA
clone_size: many
cdr3_nt: TGCAGTGCTAGAGAACTCCCAGGGTCTAATGAAAAACTGTTTTTT
cdr3_aa: CSARELPGSNEKLFF

j_call: TRBJ2-7
v_call: TRBV28
d_call: NA
clone_size: many
cdr3_nt: TGTGCCAGCAGTTTCTCAGCCAGCTCCTACGAGCAGTACTTC
cdr3_aa: CASSFSASSYEQYF

j_call: TRBJ2-3
v_call: TRBV6-6
d_call: TRBD2
clone_size: few
cdr3_nt: TGTGCCAGCAGTTACGGGTTGCGGGGACTAGCGGGGGTCACAGATACGCAGTATTTT
cdr3_aa: CASSYGLRGLAGVTDTQYF

j_call: TRBJ1-1
v_call: TRBV7-9
d_call: NA
clone_size: many
cdr3_nt: TGTGCCAGCAGCCGGGACACTGAAGCTTTCTTT
cdr3_aa: CASSRDTEAFF

j_call: TRBJ2-7
v_call: TRBV7-7
d_call: TRBD2
clone_size: few
cdr3_nt: TGTGCTAGCAGCCCTGGACTAGCGGGAACGGACGAGCAGTACTTC
cdr3_aa: CASSPGLAGTDEQYF

j_call: TRBJ2-3
v_call: TRBV3-1
d_call: TRBD2
clone_size: many
cdr3_nt: TGTGCCAGCAGCCCCTGGTCTAGCGGTACTAGCACAGATACGCAGTATTTT
cdr3_aa: CASSPWSSGTSTDTQYF

j_call: TRBJ2-7
v_call: TRBV18
d_call: TRBD2
clone_size: many
cdr3_nt: TGTGCCAGCTCACCAAGGGGAGGGGACGAGCAGTACTTC
cdr3_aa: CASSPRGGDEQYF

j_call: TRBJ1-4
v_call: TRBV28
d_call: NA
clone_size: many
cdr3_nt: TGTGCCAGCAGCACCCCTAAGTCGTGGACTACGAATGAAAAACTGTTTTTT
cdr3_aa: CASSTPKSWTTNEKLFF

j_call: TRBJ2-1
v_call: TRBV6-5
d_call: TRBD2
clone_size: few
cdr3_nt: TGTGCCAGCAGTCAGGGACTAGTAGACAATGAGCAGTTCTTC
cdr3_aa: CASSQGLVDNEQFF

j_call: TRBJ1-3
v_call: TRBV11-2
d_call: NA
clone_size: NA
cdr3_nt: TGTGCCAGCAGCCCCATCCGGGGGACTGGAAACACCATATATTTT
cdr3_aa: CASSPIRGTGNTIYF

j_call: TRBJ1-5
v_call: TRBV6-2/TRBV6-3
d_call: NA
clone_size: many
cdr3_nt: TGTGCCAGCACCCTCGCCCGCAGGGGTACGCGCAATCAGCCCCAGCATTTT
cdr3_aa: CASTLARRGTRNQPQHF

j_call: TRBJ1-1
v_call: TRBV6-5
d_call: NA
clone_size: few
cdr3_nt: TGTGCCAGCAGTACTACGGCTAGGGGCACTGAAGCTTTCTTT
cdr3_aa: CASSTTARGTEAFF

j_call: TRBJ2-3
v_call: TRBV12-3/TRBV12-4
d_call: NA
clone_size: few
cdr3_nt: TGTGCCAGCAGTCCCCGGGGTTTTCCCACAGATACGCAGTATTTT
cdr3_aa: CASSPRGFPTDTQYF

j_call: TRBJ2-1
v_call: TRBV19
d_call: NA
clone_size: many
cdr3_nt: TGTGCCAGTTGCAAGAGCGCCCTACCCCTCAATGAGCAGTTCTTC
cdr3_aa: CASCKSALPLNEQFF

j_call: TRBJ1-5
v_call: TRBV30
d_call: NA
clone_size: many
cdr3_nt: TGTGCCTGGTCTGGAGGGGGACGGAATCAGCCCCAGCATTTT
cdr3_aa: CAWSGGGRNQPQHF

j_call: TRBJ2-3
v_call: TRBV28
d_call: TRBD2
clone_size: NA
cdr3_nt: TGTGCCAGCAAGGCGGGAGGGAGCCCAGATACGCAGTATTTT
cdr3_aa: CASKAGGSPDTQYF

j_call: TRBJ2-7
v_call: TRBV9
d_call: TRBD2
clone_size: many
cdr3_nt: TGTGCCAGCAGCGTTTCGGGAGGCTCCTACGAGCAGTACTTC
cdr3_aa: CASSVSGGSYEQYF

j_call: TRBJ1-2
v_call: TRBV6-5
d_call: NA
clone_size: many
cdr3_nt: TGTGCCAGCAGGCGGGACACTTCTAACTATGGCTACACCTTC
cdr3_aa: CASRRDTSNYGYTF

j_call: TRBJ1-3
v_call: TRBV30
d_call: TRBD1
clone_size: many
cdr3_nt: TGTGCCTGGAGTGTAACAGGGGGAGGAAACACCATATATTTT
cdr3_aa: CAWSVTGGGNTIYF

j_call: TRBJ2-1
v_call: TRBV2
d_call: NA
clone_size: few
cdr3_nt: TGTGCCAGCAAGCTAGGGTGGGATGAGCAGTTCTTC
cdr3_aa: CASKLGWDEQFF

j_call: TRBJ1-5
v_call: TRBV27
d_call: TRBD1
clone_size: many
cdr3_nt: TGTGCCAGCAGTTGGAGACAGGGAAATCAGCCCCAGCATTTT
cdr3_aa: CASSWRQGNQPQHF

j_call: TRBJ1-1
v_call: TRBV6-5
d_call: NA
clone_size: many
cdr3_nt: TGTGCCAGCAGTAGTGGGCGTTGGAACACTGAAGCTTTCTTT
cdr3_aa: CASSSGRWNTEAFF

j_call: TRBJ1-6
v_call: TRBV25-1
d_call: NA
clone_size: few
cdr3_nt: TGTGCCAGCAGTGACCCCTCGACAGGCCTTAATTCACCCCTCCACTTT
cdr3_aa: CASSDPSTGLNSPLHF

j_call: TRBJ2-3
v_call: TRBV14
d_call: NA
clone_size: NA
cdr3_nt: TGTGCCAGCAGCCAAGAGCAGTTTTGGGCCACAGATACGCAGTATTTT
cdr3_aa: CASSQEQFWATDTQYF

j_call: TRBJ2-7
v_call: TRBV5-4
d_call: NA
clone_size: many
cdr3_nt: TGTGCCAGCAGGGGACGGTCCTCCTACGAGCAGTACTTC
cdr3_aa: CASRGRSSYEQYF

j_call: TRBJ1-5
v_call: TRBV28
d_call: NA
clone_size: many
cdr3_nt: TGTGCCAGCAGTTTGGGGGCAGGTAGGCAGCCCCAGCATTTT
cdr3_aa: CASSLGAGRQPQHF

j_call: TRBJ1-2
v_call: TRBV6-5
d_call: NA
clone_size: NA
cdr3_nt: TGTGCCAGCAGTTACCAGGGGCGCAACTATGGCTACACCTTC
cdr3_aa: CASSYQGRNYGYTF

j_call: TRBJ1-6
v_call: TRBV7-9
d_call: NA
clone_size: many
cdr3_nt: TGTGCCAGCAGCTTACGGATTAATAATTCACCCCTCCACTTT
cdr3_aa: CASSLRINNSPLHF

j_call: TRBJ2-1
v_call: TRBV11-3
d_call: TRBD2
clone_size: many
cdr3_nt: TGTGCCAGCAGCTTAACGGGACTAGCTCGTAAGGGAGGTGAGCAGTTCTTC
cdr3_aa: CASSLTGLARKGGEQFF

j_call: TRBJ1-1
v_call: TRBV10-3
d_call: NA
clone_size: many
cdr3_nt: TGTGCCATCTCCCCGGAGAGGTCCACTGAAGCTTTCTTT
cdr3_aa: CAISPERSTEAFF

j_call: TRBJ1-1
v_call: TRBV5-6
d_call: NA
clone_size: many
cdr3_nt: TGTGCCAGCAGCTTGGCCTTCGGGAGGACTGAAGCTTTCTTT
cdr3_aa: CASSLAFGRTEAFF

j_call: TRBJ2-7
v_call: TRBV6-6
d_call: NA
clone_size: many
cdr3_nt: TGTGCCAGCAGTTCGCCGACCCTGAGCTCCTACGAGCAGTACTTC
cdr3_aa: CASSSPTLSSYEQYF

j_call: TRBJ2-2
v_call: TRBV18
d_call: NA
clone_size: many
cdr3_nt: TGTGCCAGCTCACCGCGGGGGCGGAACACCGGGGAGCTGTTTTTT
cdr3_aa: CASSPRGRNTGELFF

j_call: TRBJ2-4
v_call: TRBV11-1
d_call: TRBD1
clone_size: many
cdr3_nt: TGTGCCAGCAGCTCGGATACCGGGACAGGGCACCTTCTAGCCAAAAACATTCAGTACTTC
cdr3_aa: CASSSDTGTGHLLAKNIQYF

j_call: TRBJ2-6
v_call: TRBV27
d_call: NA
clone_size: NA
cdr3_nt: TGTGCCAGCAGTTTAGGGCCATCTGGGGCCAACGTCCTGACTTTC
cdr3_aa: CASSLGPSGANVLTF

j_call: TRBJ1-2
v_call: TRBV6-5
d_call: NA
clone_size: many
cdr3_nt: TGTGCCAGCAGCACTCACAACCGATATGGCTACACCTTC
cdr3_aa: CASSTHNRYGYTF

j_call: TRBJ1-1
v_call: TRBV3-1
d_call: TRBD1
clone_size: many
cdr3_nt: TGTGCCAGCAGACCCCGGACAGGGACTGAAGCTTTCTTT
cdr3_aa: CASRPRTGTEAFF

j_call: TRBJ2-1
v_call: TRBV6-5
d_call: NA
clone_size: many
cdr3_nt: TGTGCCAGCAGTTACGGCGGCAGGGGACCCTACAATGAGCAGTTCTTC
cdr3_aa: CASSYGGRGPYNEQFF

j_call: TRBJ2-5
v_call: TRBV5-6
d_call: NA
clone_size: many
cdr3_nt: TGTGCCAGCAGCTCTGGTAGTCCGGAGACCCAGTACTTC
cdr3_aa: CASSSGSPETQYF

j_call: TRBJ1-5
v_call: TRBV6-6
d_call: TRBD1
clone_size: few
cdr3_nt: TGTGCCAGCAGCACGGAATCCGGGACAGGAGGATTCTATAGCAATCAGCCCCAGCATTTT
cdr3_aa: CASSTESGTGGFYSNQPQHF

j_call: TRBJ2-1
v_call: TRBV7-2
d_call: NA
clone_size: NA
cdr3_nt: TGTGCCAGCGAGGGACACTTCCCCTACAATGAGCAGTTCTTC
cdr3_aa: CASEGHFPYNEQFF

j_call: TRBJ1-2
v_call: TRBV4-1
d_call: NA
clone_size: NA
cdr3_nt: TGCGCCAGCAGCCAGAACAGGGGCTACACCTTC
cdr3_aa: CASSQNRGYTF

j_call: TRBJ2-2
v_call: TRBV5-1
d_call: NA
clone_size: many
cdr3_nt: TGCGCCAGCAGCAGGACGCCCACAGCCTTCAACACCGGGGAGCTGTTTTTT
cdr3_aa: CASSRTPTAFNTGELFF

j_call: TRBJ2-7
v_call: TRBV30
d_call: TRBD1
clone_size: few
cdr3_nt: TGTGCCTGGAGTGCAGGGACAGGCGAGCAGTACTTC
cdr3_aa: CAWSAGTGEQYF

j_call: TRBJ1-2
v_call: TRBV10-3
d_call: TRBD1
clone_size: many
cdr3_nt: TGTGCCATCAGGAGGGACAGGGAACTCTATGGCTACACCTTC
cdr3_aa: CAIRRDRELYGYTF

j_call: TRBJ1-1
v_call: TRBV5-1
d_call: NA
clone_size: NA
cdr3_nt: TGCGCCAGCAGCTTGGCAGGGCCGACCCCTGAAGCTTTCTTT
cdr3_aa: CASSLAGPTPEAFF

j_call: TRBJ2-2
v_call: TRBV29-1
d_call: NA
clone_size: NA
cdr3_nt: TGCAGCGCGGCAGACCGGGGATCGAACACCGGGGAGCTGTTTTTT
cdr3_aa: CSAADRGSNTGELFF

j_call: TRBJ1-1
v_call: TRBV18
d_call: NA
clone_size: many
cdr3_nt: TGTGCCAGCTCACCTACGCAAGGGGGTTTCAAGGTGGCTTTCTTT
cdr3_aa: CASSPTQGGFKVAFF